The sequence of this T cell receptor (beta chain) was determined in a study of graft-versus-host responses after intestinal transplantation. As for the study in general: In this cohort, recipients had multivisceral, liver-intestinal, or isolated intestinal transplants. Anti-thymocyte globulin induction, then tacrolimus and steroids for about 3 years, went to all recipients. Broader study findings: Among circulating GvH clones, peak levels were associated with early post-transplant declines in HvG clones.

V shed 4 bases and J shed 3 bases, with 14 bases lying between them. The CDR3 spans 14 residues. Germline V gene data show CDR1 as SGDLS and CDR2 as YYNGEE. The table came from immunoSEQ multiplex PCR; TCRdb's copy has only in-frame clones and leaves some out. The profile shows 90,000 to 130,000 clones, just over 90% of them singletons. With regard to this clone: Its target is unknown.

The receptor's source is a human donor who received an intestinal transplant. The chain carries TRBV9 and TRBJ2-7; no reliable D call. The specimen was unstimulated CD8+ T cells sorted from spleen or lymph node cells, collected before intestinal transplant. Here the CDR3 DNA reads TGTGCCAGCAGCCCCCGGGCCTTTGACTACGAGCAGTACTTC. It translates to CASSPRAFDYEQYF.